The TCR beta chain described here comes from a study of blood T cell repertoires in COVID-19 (dated by TCRdb to between 2020 and 2021). The study in broad terms: Samples from collaborators originated in the United States, Italy and Spain and spanned both the acute and convalescent phases of COVID-19. The material from the prospective study consisted of cDNA or gDNA derived from T cells, B-cell-depleted T cells, or PBMCs. Deeply sampled blood TCRbeta repertoires from subjects exposed to, actively infected with, or recovered from COVID-19 were included in the dataset. The repertoires were released in a freely available public database meant as a resource for research on the immune response to SARS-CoV-2. The samples were drawn from the first 160 participants of the ongoing ImmuneRACE study and from 950 to 1,500 subjects provided by 6 global collaborators. Nearly every sample came with metadata listing a de-identified subject ID, COVID-19 status, age in years and sex. Where available, HLA class I and class II types were obtained from metadata supplied by the sample provider rather than from assay-based typing. Overall study outcomes, separate from this receptor: How much clinical and demographic metadata was included differed by source and by participant, and the metadata was provided uncurated.

A word on this clone: This clone's antigen is unknown. Base qualities are not recorded, but no much larger clone differs from it by a single base.

The CDR3 covers 11 residues, taking in both the cysteine and the phenylalanine. Kept here is only the CDR3 DNA, which spans 33 bases and is read in frame from base 1. V and J are truncated by 2 bases and 6 bases respectively, leaving an intervening sequence of 6 bases. Sequences SGHNT (CDR1) and YYREEE (CDR2) are obtained from the germline V gene (reference sequence). Participants in the prospective study were enrolled through a virtual design, were aged about 18 to 89 years, and lived in roughly 26 United States geographic areas. To assign participants to cohorts, the prospective study relied on clinical history that participants themselves reported in a screening survey and a study questionnaire. Recovered participants in ImmuneRACE Cohort 3 were defined as having two consecutive negative NP/OP PCR tests, clearance from a healthcare professional, or resolution of symptoms. In the prospective study, whole blood, serum and a nasopharyngeal or oropharyngeal swab were collected from each participant by mobile phlebotomists. Over an approximately 2-month period, participants in the prospective study had the option of providing additional blood draws and questionnaires. Before DNA extraction, prospective study blood samples were shipped either frozen or at room temperature.

The immunoSEQ Assay, a bias-controlled multiplex PCR, was used to amplify TCRbeta CDR3 regions from genomic DNA. The study's processing was this. Nucleated cell counts per sample were estimated from amplification of reference gene primers within the assay. Sequence reads were collapsed and filtered to measure the absolute abundance of every unique TCRbeta CDR3 rearrangement. For each sample, productive Simpson clonality was calculated as the square root of Simpson's diversity index across productive rearrangements. Imported from immuneACCESS, the table was reduced by TCRdb to in-frame sequences with V and J called. These copies leave out some clones; in studies compared against another copy, an unresolved V gene accounts for under half, and the cause of the remainder is not known. The DNA was the basis for D and trimming; V, J and clone size are from that table. The table for this sample lists under 350,000 clones; 70% to 90% of them were counted only once. The top ten clones comprise about 4.6% of the sample.

Sequencing was carried out using PBMCs or T cells enriched from blood (not recorded which). The chain was built from TRBV5-4 and TRBJ2-7, with the D gene not confidently named. The clonotype originates from a man younger than 45 who had recovered from COVID-19. CDR3 protein: CASSFRGEQYF. The DNA sequence follows: TGTGCCAGCAGCTTCCGAGGCGAGCAGTACTTC. The variable domain in full, with residues beyond the CDR3 obtained from the reference TRBV5-4 and TRBJ2-7 genes, is ETGVTQSPTHLIKTRGQQVTLRCSSQSGHNTVSWYQQALGQGPQFIFQYYREEENGRGNFPPRFSGLQFPNYSSELNVNALELDDSALYLCASSFRGEQYFGPGTRLTVT.